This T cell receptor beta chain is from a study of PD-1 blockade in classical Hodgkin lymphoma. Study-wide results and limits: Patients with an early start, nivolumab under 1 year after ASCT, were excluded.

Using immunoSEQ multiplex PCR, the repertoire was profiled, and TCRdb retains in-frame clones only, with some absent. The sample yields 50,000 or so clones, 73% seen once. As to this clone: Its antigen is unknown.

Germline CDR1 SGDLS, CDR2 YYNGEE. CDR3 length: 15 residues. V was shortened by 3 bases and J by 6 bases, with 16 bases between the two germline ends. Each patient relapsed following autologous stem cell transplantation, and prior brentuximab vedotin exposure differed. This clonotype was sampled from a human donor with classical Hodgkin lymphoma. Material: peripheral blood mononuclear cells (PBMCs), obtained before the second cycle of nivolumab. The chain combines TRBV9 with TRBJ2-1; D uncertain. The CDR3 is CASSALDARLNEQFF. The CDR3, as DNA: TGTGCCAGCAGCGCCCTGGACGCCAGGCTCAATGAGCAGTTCTTC. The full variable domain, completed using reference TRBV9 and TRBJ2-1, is DSGVTQTPKHLITATGQRVTLRCSPRSGDLSVYWYQQSLDQGLQFLIQYYNGEERAKGNILERFSAQQFPDLHSELNLSSLELGDSALYFCASSALDARLNEQFFGPGTRLTVL.